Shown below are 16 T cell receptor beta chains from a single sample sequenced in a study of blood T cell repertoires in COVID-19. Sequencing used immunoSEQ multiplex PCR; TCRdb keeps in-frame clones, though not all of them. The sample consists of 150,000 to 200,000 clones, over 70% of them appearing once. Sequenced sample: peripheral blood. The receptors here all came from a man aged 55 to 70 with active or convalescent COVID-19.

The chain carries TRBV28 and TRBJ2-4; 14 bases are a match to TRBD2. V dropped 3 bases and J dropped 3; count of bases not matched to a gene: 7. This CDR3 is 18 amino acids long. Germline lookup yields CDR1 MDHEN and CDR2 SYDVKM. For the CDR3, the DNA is TGTGCCAGCAGTTTTGGACTAGCGGGAGGACGGGACAAAAACATTCAGTACTTC. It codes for CASSFGLAGGRDKNIQYF.

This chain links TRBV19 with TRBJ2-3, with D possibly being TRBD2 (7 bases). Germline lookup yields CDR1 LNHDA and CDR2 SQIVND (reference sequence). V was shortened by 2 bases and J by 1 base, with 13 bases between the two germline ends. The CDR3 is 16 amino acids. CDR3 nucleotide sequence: TGTGCCAGTAGTATAAGGGGGAGGGCCGGCACAGATACGCAGTATTTT. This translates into CASSIRGRAGTDTQYF.

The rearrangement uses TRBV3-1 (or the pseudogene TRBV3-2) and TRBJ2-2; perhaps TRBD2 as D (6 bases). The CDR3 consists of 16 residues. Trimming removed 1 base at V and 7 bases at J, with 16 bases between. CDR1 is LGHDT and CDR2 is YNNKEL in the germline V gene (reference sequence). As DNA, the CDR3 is TGTGCCAGCAGCCAAGTTGGAGGGCCCTTCGTCGGGGAGCTGTTTTTT. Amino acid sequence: CASSQVGGPFVGELFF.

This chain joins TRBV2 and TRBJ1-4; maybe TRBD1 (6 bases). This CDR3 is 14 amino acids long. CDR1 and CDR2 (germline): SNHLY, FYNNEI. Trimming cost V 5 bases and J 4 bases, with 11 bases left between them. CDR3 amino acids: CASSYREYNEKLFF. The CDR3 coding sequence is TGTGCCAGCAGTTACAGGGAGTATAATGAAAAACTGTTTTTT.

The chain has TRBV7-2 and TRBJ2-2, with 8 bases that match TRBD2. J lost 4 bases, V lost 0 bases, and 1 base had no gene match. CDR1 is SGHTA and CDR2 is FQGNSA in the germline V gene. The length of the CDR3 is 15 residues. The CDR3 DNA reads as TGTGCCAGCAGCTTAGCGCTAGCGGGCACCGGGGAGCTGTTTTTT. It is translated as CASSLALAGTGELFF.

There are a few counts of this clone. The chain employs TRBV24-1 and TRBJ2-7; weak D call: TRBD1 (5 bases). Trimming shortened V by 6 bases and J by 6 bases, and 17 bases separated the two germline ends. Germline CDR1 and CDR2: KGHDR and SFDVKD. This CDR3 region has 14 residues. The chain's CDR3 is CATSWGKSSGEQYF. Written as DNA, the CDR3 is TGTGCCACCAGTTGGGGCAAGTCCTCTGGCGAGCAGTACTTC.

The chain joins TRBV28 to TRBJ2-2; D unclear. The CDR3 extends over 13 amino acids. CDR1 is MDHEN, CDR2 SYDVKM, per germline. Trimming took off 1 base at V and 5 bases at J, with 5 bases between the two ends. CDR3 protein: CASSLSETGELFF. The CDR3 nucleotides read TGTGCCAGCAGTTTATCAGAAACCGGGGAGCTGTTTTTT.

The CDR3 here is CASSHRTSGGYEQYF. The CDR3 bases are TGTGCCAGCAGCCATAGGACTAGCGGGGGCTACGAGCAGTACTTC. The chain uses TRBV5-4 and TRBJ2-7; 13 nucleotides align to TRBD2. V was clipped by 4 bases and J by 3 bases; unmatched bases: 4. This CDR3 region has 15 residues. Germline lookup yields CDR1 SGHNT and CDR2 YYREEE (reference sequence). The full variable domain, completed using reference TRBV5-4 and TRBJ2-7, is ETGVTQSPTHLIKTRGQQVTLRCSSQSGHNTVSWYQQALGQGPQFIFQYYREEENGRGNFPPRFSGLQFPNYSSELNVNALELDDSALYLCASSHRTSGGYEQYFGPGTRLTVT.

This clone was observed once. The CDR3 nucleotides are TGCGCCAGCAGCCAAGATAGAAGGGGCCCCTACTATGGCTACACCTTC. This translates into CASSQDRRGPYYGYTF. J is TRBJ1-2 and V is TRBV4-1, with a weak D call TRBD1 (5 bases). The ends were cut back, 0 bases at V and 3 bases at J, with 14 bases in the middle. The CDR3 consists of 16 residues. In germline, CDR1 is MGHRA, CDR2 YSYEKL.

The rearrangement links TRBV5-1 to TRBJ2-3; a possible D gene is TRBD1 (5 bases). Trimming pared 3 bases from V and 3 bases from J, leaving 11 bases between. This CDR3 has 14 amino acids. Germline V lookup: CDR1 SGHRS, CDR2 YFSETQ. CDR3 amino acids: CASSWAGQTDTQYF. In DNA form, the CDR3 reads TGCGCCAGCAGCTGGGCAGGGCAGACAGATACGCAGTATTTT.

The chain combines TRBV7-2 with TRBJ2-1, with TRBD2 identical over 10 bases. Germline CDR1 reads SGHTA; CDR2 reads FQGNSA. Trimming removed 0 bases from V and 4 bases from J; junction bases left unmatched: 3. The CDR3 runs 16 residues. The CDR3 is CASSLAPSGGYNEQFF. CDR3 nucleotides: TGTGCCAGCAGCTTAGCTCCTAGCGGGGGATACAATGAGCAGTTCTTC.

The CDR3 is CASSPKQGAAGNTIYF. Written as DNA, the CDR3 is TGTGCCAGCAGCCCGAAACAGGGGGCGGCTGGAAACACCATATATTTT. The chain has TRBV4-2 and TRBJ1-3, with 9 bases lining up with TRBD1. The CDR3 runs to 16 residues. After removal of 4 bases from V and 2 bases from J, the junction contained 6 bases not matched to a gene. Germline loops: CDR1 LGHNA, CDR2 YNFKEQ.

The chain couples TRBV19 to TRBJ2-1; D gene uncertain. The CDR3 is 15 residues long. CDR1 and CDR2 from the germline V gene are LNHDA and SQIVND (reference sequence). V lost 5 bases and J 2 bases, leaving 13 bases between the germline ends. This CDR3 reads CASSANHRPYNEQFF. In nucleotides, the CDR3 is TGTGCCAGTAGTGCGAATCACCGCCCCTACAATGAGCAGTTCTTC.

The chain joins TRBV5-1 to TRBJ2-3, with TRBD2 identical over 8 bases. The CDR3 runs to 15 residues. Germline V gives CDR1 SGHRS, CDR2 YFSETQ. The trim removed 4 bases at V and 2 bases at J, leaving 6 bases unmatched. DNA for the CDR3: TGCGCCAGCAGCCTACAGCGGGGGACCACAGATACGCAGTATTTT. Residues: CASSLQRGTTDTQYF.

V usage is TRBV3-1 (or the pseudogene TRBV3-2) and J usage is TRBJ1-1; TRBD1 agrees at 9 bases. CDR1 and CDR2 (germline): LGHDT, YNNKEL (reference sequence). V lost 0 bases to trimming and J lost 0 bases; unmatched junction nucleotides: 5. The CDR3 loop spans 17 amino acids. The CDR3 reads CASSQDWGQGVNTEAFF. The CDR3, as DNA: TGTGCCAGCAGCCAAGATTGGGGACAGGGTGTGAACACTGAAGCTTTCTTT.

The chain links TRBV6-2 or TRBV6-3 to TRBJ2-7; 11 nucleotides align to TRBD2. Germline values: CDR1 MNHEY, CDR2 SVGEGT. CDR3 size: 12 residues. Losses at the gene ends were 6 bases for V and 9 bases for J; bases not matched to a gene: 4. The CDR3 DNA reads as TGTGCCAGCAGCTTACTAGCGGGAGTGCAGTACTTC. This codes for CASSLLAGVQYF.